Listed below are T cell receptor beta chains from one sample, sequenced in a study of T cell repertoires in cytomegalovirus infection. MiXCR, applied by TCRdb to the reads, yields one record per CDR3 protein. The sample yields 800,000 to 950,000 distinct CDR3 sequences, 30% to 35% seen once. The antigens for these receptors are not known. Sample: cultured CD8+ T cells from PBMCs, taken from culture after CMV antigen stimulation. Receptor source: a human donor in good health (CMV status not recorded). Some clones in this sample may be carry-over from other donors' samples. The CDR3 runs from the conserved cysteine through the conserved F or W. A D gene is named only where the DNA matches it firmly. A clone size is listed for some rows: how often the clone was seen (once, few, many), or a class if it is expanded.

. TRBJ2-7 TRBV10-2 few CASSDGQSAYEQYF TGCGCCAGCAGCGACGGACAGTCAGCCTACGAGCAGTACTTC
. TRBJ2-5 TRBV6-1 few CASSDLAASEETQYF TGTGCCAGCAGTGACCTTGCAGCTAGCGAAGAGACCCAGTACTTC
TRBD2 TRBJ2-1 TRBV7-6 . CASSLAPPWRGVDYNEQFF TGTGCCAGCAGCTTAGCCCCCCCCTGGCGGGGGGTAGACTACAATGAGCAGTTCTTC
. TRBJ2-7 TRBV4-2 . CASSQGGVYEQYF TGTGCCAGCAGCCAAGGGGGAGTCTACGAGCAGTACTTC
. TRBJ1-6 TRBV2 . CASCRQESFSPLHF TGTGCCAGCTGTCGACAGGAAAGTTTTTCACCCCTCCACTTT
TRBD1 TRBJ2-5 TRBV15 . CATSRSGGAKTQYF TGTGCCACCAGCAGATCAGGGGGCGCAAAGACCCAGTACTTC
TRBD1 TRBJ2-2 TRBV7-6 . CASSFYGTGGHGELFF TGTGCCAGCAGCTTTTACGGGACAGGGGGTCACGGGGAGCTGTTTTTT
. TRBJ1-4 TRBV20-1 many CSARGYSSISGGQMNEKLFF TGCAGTGCTAGAGGTTACAGCTCTATCTCTGGGGGTCAAATGAATGAAAAACTGTTTTTT
. TRBJ1-2 TRBV5-4 . CASSGGDGHGYTF TGTGCCAGCAGCGGGGGGGACGGCCATGGCTACACCTTC
. TRBJ1-3 TRBV4-3 . CASSQGNSGNTIYF TGCGCCAGCAGCCAAGGAAACTCTGGAAACACCATATATTTT
TRBD1 TRBJ1-2 TRBV10-3 few CAILVGDRENDGYTF TGTGCCATCCTGGTAGGGGACAGGGAAAATGATGGCTACACCTTC
. TRBJ2-1 TRBV19 . CASSIVLLGRLNEQFF TGTGCCAGTAGTATAGTCTTACTGGGCAGGCTAAATGAGCAGTTCTTC
. TRBJ2-3 TRBV6-6 . CASNPGGQGLRNTQYF TGTGCCAGCAACCCCGGGGGGCAGGGTCTAAGAAATACGCAGTATTTT
. TRBJ2-2 TRBV27 . CASSYIWARTGINTGELFF TGTGCCAGCAGTTACATCTGGGCCCGGACGGGGATTAACACCGGGGAGCTGTTTTTT
. TRBJ1-1 TRBV12-3/TRBV12-4 . CASSRVPLIEAFF TGTGCCAGCAGCCGAGTCCCCCTAATTGAAGCTTTCTTT
. TRBJ1-1 TRBV6-2/TRBV6-3 . CASSYPQQGGTEAFF TGTGCCAGCAGTTACCCCCAACAGGGTGGGACTGAAGCTTTCTTT
. TRBJ1-5 TRBV12-3/TRBV12-4 many CASSLSGAGGNQPQHF TGTGCCAGCAGTTTATCAGGGGCAGGTGGGAATCAGCCCCAGCATTTT
TRBD1 TRBJ1-4 TRBV7-9 . CASSLIQGAWEKLFF TGTGCCAGCAGCCTCATACAGGGGGCGTGGGAAAAACTGTTTTTT
. TRBJ2-1 TRBV7-6 few CASSPREGEAYNEQFF TGTGCCAGCAGCCCCAGAGAGGGGGAGGCCTACAATGAGCAGTTCTTC
TRBD1 TRBJ2-3 TRBV2 . CASSPGQGRRADTQYF TGTGCCAGCAGTCCCGGACAGGGGCGCAGGGCAGATACGCAGTATTTT
TRBD1 TRBJ1-2 TRBV27 . CASSSSGTGAWGYTF TGTGCCAGCAGTTCCTCCGGGACAGGGGCGTGGGGCTACACCTTC
. TRBJ2-5 TRBV6-1 few CASSEYRQETQYF TGTGCCAGCAGTGAATACAGACAAGAGACCCAGTACTTC
. TRBJ1-1 TRBV19 few CASSYVQGNTEAFF TGTGCCAGTAGTTACGTACAGGGGAACACTGAAGCTTTCTTT
TRBD1 TRBJ2-1 TRBV7-9 few CASSASGTGVGEQFF TGTGCCAGCAGCGCCTCAGGGACAGGGGTTGGTGAGCAGTTCTTC
. TRBJ2-3 TRBV6-4 many CASSDRQGRDTQYF TGTGCCAGCAGTGACCGGCAGGGAAGAGATACGCAGTATTTT
TRBD1 TRBJ1-2 TRBV7-4 . CASSVGQGSYGYTF TGTGCCAGCAGCGTCGGACAGGGAAGCTATGGCTACACCTTC